This record concerns one T cell receptor beta chain sequence. The CDR3 is 14 amino acids. Germline CDR1 reads SNHLY; CDR2 reads FYNNEI. V gave up 5 bases and J gave up 2 bases; unmatched junction bases: 4. Using its own MiXCR run on the 5' RACE reads, TCRdb lists one record per CDR3 protein. The sample holds approximately 890,000 distinct CDR3 sequences; more than 9% are singletons and the top ten take around 1.6%. The data were obtained in a study of identical twins. The sample was also reused in another study, on yellow fever vaccine responses in identical twins.

The sample comprised PBMCs. J is TRBJ2-7 and V is TRBV2, with 9 bases lining up with TRBD1. The clonotype originates from a woman under 30 in good health. The CDR3 loop is CASSTRTGAYEQYF. DNA for the CDR3: TGTGCCAGCAGTACGCGGACAGGGGCCTACGAGCAGTACTTC. Full variable domain (missing parts from reference TRBV2 and TRBJ2-7): EPEVTQTPSHQVTQMGQEVILRCVPISNHLYFYWYRQILGQKVEFLVSFYNNEISEKSEIFDDQFSVERPDGSNFTLKIRSTKLEDSAMYFCASSTRTGAYEQYFGPGTRLTVT.